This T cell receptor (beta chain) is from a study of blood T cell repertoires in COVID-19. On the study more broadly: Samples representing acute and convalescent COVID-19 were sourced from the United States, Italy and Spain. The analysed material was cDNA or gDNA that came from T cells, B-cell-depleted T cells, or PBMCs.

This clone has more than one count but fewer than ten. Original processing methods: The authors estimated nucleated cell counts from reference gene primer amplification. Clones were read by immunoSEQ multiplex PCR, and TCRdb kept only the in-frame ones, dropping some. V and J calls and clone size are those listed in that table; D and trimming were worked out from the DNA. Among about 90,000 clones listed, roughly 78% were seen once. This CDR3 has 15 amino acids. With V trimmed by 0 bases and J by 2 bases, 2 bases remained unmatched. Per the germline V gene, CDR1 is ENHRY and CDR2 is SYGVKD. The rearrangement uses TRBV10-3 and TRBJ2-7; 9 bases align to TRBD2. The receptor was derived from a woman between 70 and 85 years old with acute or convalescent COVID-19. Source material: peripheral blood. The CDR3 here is CAISESVAGAYEQYF. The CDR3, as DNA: TGTGCCATCAGTGAGTCAGTAGCGGGAGCCTACGAGCAGTACTTC.